This passage covers 17 T cell receptor beta chains from one sample sequenced in a study of cytomegalovirus exposure and HLA in healthy donors. TCRdb keeps only in-frame clones here, not all; method: immunoSEQ multiplex PCR. The table lists some 210,000 clones, roughly 91% of them singletons. The sequenced sample was PBMCs. These receptors all stem from a young woman in good health and CMV-seropositive.

This chain uses TRBV7-8 with TRBJ2-3; 7 nucleotides line up with TRBD2. The CDR3 totals 15 residues. The V gene's germline CDR1 is SGHVS and CDR2 FQNEAQ. Trimming took 5 bases from V and 5 from J; bases not matched to a gene: 10. CDR3 loop: CASSKGLYNQDTQYF. The CDR3 DNA sequence: TGTGCCAGCAGCAAGGGACTATACAATCAAGATACGCAGTATTTT.

The chain recombines TRBV2 with TRBJ1-1; 12 bases match TRBD1. Losses at the gene ends were 3 bases for V and 8 bases for J; bases not matched to a gene: 7. CDR1 is SNHLY, CDR2 FYNNEI, per germline. The CDR3 length is 15 residues. CDR3 nucleotide sequence: TGTGCCAGCAGTGAGGGACAGGGGGCTGGCGCGGAAGCTTTCTTT. This translates into CASSEGQGAGAEAFF. The complete variable domain, with remaining parts taken from reference TRBV2 and TRBJ1-1, reads EPEVTQTPSHQVTQMGQEVILRCVPISNHLYFYWYRQILGQKVEFLVSFYNNEISEKSEIFDDQFSVERPDGSNFTLKIRSTKLEDSAMYFCASSEGQGAGAEAFFGQGTRLTVV.

The chain recombines TRBV19 with TRBJ1-5; the D gene is possibly TRBD1 (5 bases). The CDR3 covers 15 residues. Germline CDR1 LNHDA, CDR2 SQIVND (reference sequence). V was trimmed by 4 bases and J by 0 bases, leaving 10 bases between them. In nucleotides, the CDR3 is TGTGCCAGTAGTACCTGGGACTTTAGCAATCAGCCCCAGCATTTT. Translating gives CASSTWDFSNQPQHF.

V usage is TRBV7-3 and J usage is TRBJ2-1; no definite D call. This CDR3 contains 12 residues. Germline CDR1 SGHTA, CDR2 FQGTGA. V gave up 5 bases and J gave up 3 bases, with 5 bases separating them. This CDR3 reads CASSQDYNEQFF. The CDR3, as DNA: TGTGCCAGCAGCCAGGACTACAATGAGCAGTTCTTC.

This clone was counted a single time. The rearrangement uses TRBV13 and TRBJ2-3; TRBD2 agrees at 7 bases. Germline loops: CDR1 PRHDT, CDR2 FYEKMQ (reference sequence). This CDR3 spans 16 amino acids. V dropped 5 bases and J dropped 3; count of bases not matched to a gene: 11. The CDR3 spells CASSSLGGRGTDTQYF. CDR3 nucleotide sequence: TGTGCCAGCAGCAGCCTCGGCGGGAGAGGGACAGATACGCAGTATTTT.

V is TRBV30 and J is TRBJ1-5, with 9 bases that match TRBD1. Germline CDR1 reads GTSNPN; CDR2 reads SVGIG (reference sequence). V was pared by 3 bases and J by 4 bases, with 1 base of the junction left unmatched. The CDR3 length is 13 residues. CDR3 DNA: TGTGCCTGGAGCGGACAGGGGAATCAGCCCCAGCATTTT. It is translated as CAWSGQGNQPQHF.

This chain uses TRBV27 with TRBJ2-7; 7 bases fit TRBD2. In germline, CDR1 is MNHEY, CDR2 SMNVEV (reference sequence). Losses at the gene ends were 5 bases for V and 2 bases for J; bases not matched to a gene: 9. CDR3 length: 15 residues. CDR3 residues: CASSLGAGLPYEQYF. The CDR3, as DNA: TGTGCCAGCAGTCTAGGAGCGGGGCTTCCCTACGAGCAGTACTTC.

CDR3 sequence: CASGETPHGGNTEAFF. CDR3 coding DNA: TGTGCCAGCGGCGAAACCCCCCATGGAGGGAACACTGAAGCTTTCTTT. V gene TRBV27 combines with J gene TRBJ1-1; D call uncertain. Trimming took off 8 bases at V and 1 base at J, with 20 bases between the two ends. The germline gives CDR1 MNHEY, CDR2 SMNVEV (reference sequence). The CDR3 has 16 amino acids.

This chain links TRBV4-2 with TRBJ1-4; D not certain. The CDR3 loop spans 14 amino acids. Germline loops: CDR1 LGHNA, CDR2 YNFKEQ. The V end was cut by 0 bases, the J end by 8 bases, with 10 bases between. CDR3 nucleotides: TGTGCCAGCAGCCAAGAGGAGGTGGGCGAAAAACTGTTTTTT. Its translation is CASSQEEVGEKLFF.

The rearrangement uses TRBV19 and TRBJ2-3, with 15 bases fitting TRBD2. V shed 9 bases, J shed 6 bases, and the junction held 7 bases outside the gene matches. The CDR3 totals 15 residues. Germline V gene data show CDR1 as LNHDA and CDR2 as SQIVND (reference sequence). CDR3 nucleotides: TGTGCCAGCAAGCTTGGACTAGCGGGAGGGGATACGCAGTATTTT. The encoded protein is CASKLGLAGGDTQYF.

V gene TRBV15 combines with J gene TRBJ1-2; D is possibly TRBD1 (5 bases). This CDR3 is built from 15 residues. Trimming stripped 2 bases from V and 4 bases from J, with 14 bases between. The germline gives CDR1 LNHNV, CDR2 YYDKDF (reference sequence). Here the CDR3 reads CATSRSKTATYGYTF. CDR3 nucleotides: TGTGCCACCAGCAGAAGTAAGACAGCTACCTATGGCTACACCTTC.

This clone was counted once. V and J are TRBV18 and TRBJ1-2; 11 bases map to TRBD1. J was trimmed by 6 bases and V by 4 bases; bases with no gene match: 4. Germline V gene sequence: CDR1 KGHSH, CDR2 LQKENI. CDR3 length: 14 amino acids. The chain's CDR3 is CASSLSGQGDGYTF. CDR3 in DNA: TGTGCCAGCTCACTGTCGGGACAGGGGGATGGCTACACCTTC.

The rearrangement joins TRBV9 to TRBJ2-7, with TRBD2 matching 12 bases. J lost 3 bases, V lost 0 bases, and 1 base had no gene match. Germline V gives CDR1 SGDLS, CDR2 YYNGEE. This CDR3 contains 15 residues. The CDR3 nucleotides are TGTGCCAGCAGCGTAGCGACTAGCGGGAGCTACGAGCAGTACTTC. As protein: CASSVATSGSYEQYF.

This chain connects TRBV7-2 to TRBJ2-1; 15 positions agree with TRBD2. J gave up 7 bases and V 2 bases, and 3 bases lay outside the gene matches. Germline loops: CDR1 SGHTA, CDR2 FQGNSA. This CDR3 has 16 residues. This CDR3 is CASSLYGTSGRNEQFF. The CDR3 DNA sequence: TGTGCCAGCAGCTTATACGGGACTAGCGGGAGGAATGAGCAGTTCTTC.

The chain employs TRBV9 and TRBJ2-5; TRBD2 aligns across 7 bases. CDR1 is SGDLS and CDR2 is YYNGEE in the germline V gene. V was clipped by 4 bases and J by 1 base; unmatched bases: 13. CDR3 length: 17 residues. The CDR3 sequence: CASSPSSSGASQETQYF. The CDR3, as DNA: TGTGCCAGCAGCCCTTCCTCTAGCGGAGCGTCCCAAGAGACCCAGTACTTC.

This rearrangement joins TRBV9 to TRBJ2-1, with 15 bases aligning to TRBD2. The CDR3 totals 19 residues. The ends lost 4 bases at V and 7 bases at J; junction bases unmatched: 15. Per germline, CDR1 SGDLS and CDR2 YYNGEE. CDR3 in DNA: TGTGCCAGCAGCCCCACAGGAGGACTAGCGGGAGGGAGGCGAAATGAGCAGTTCTTC. The encoded protein is CASSPTGGLAGGRRNEQFF.

The rearrangement joins TRBV5-1 to TRBJ2-5, with 9 bases matching TRBD1. The ends lost 4 bases at V and 5 bases at J; junction bases unmatched: 3. The CDR3 is 13 residues long. Germline CDR1 and CDR2: SGHRS and YFSETQ. This CDR3 reads CASSSGQGETQYF. As DNA, the CDR3 is TGCGCCAGCAGCAGCGGACAGGGGGAGACCCAGTACTTC.